The 2 T cell receptor beta chains below come from one sample, sequenced in a study of CD8+CD57+ T cells in acquired aplastic anemia (dated by TCRdb to 2017 to 2018). Instrument on record: Illumina HiSeq 2000. Genomic DNA served as template for TCR beta VDJ combination and CDR3 sequence profiling. TCRdb applied fastp at Q25 and MiXCR to the public reads, then kept only in-frame beta chains. One record per CDR3 amino acid sequence lists the most common genes and DNA. The table for this sample lists 86,000 or so distinct CDR3 sequences; about half of them were counted only once. The ten largest clonotypes hold approximately 70% of the sample. The source material was sorted CD4+, CD8+, or CD8+CD57+ T cells (not recorded which) from PBMCs. The receptors were gathered from a human donor in good health, serving as a control.

The chain has TRBV25-1 and TRBJ1-2, with 7 bases lining up with TRBD1. This CDR3 is 13 amino acids long. Germline CDR1 is MGHDK and CDR2 is SYGVNS. Trimming cost V 7 bases and J 2 bases; bases outside gene matches: 4. CDR3: CASNPTGNYGYTF. The CDR3 DNA sequence: TGTGCCAGCAATCCGACAGGGAACTATGGCTACACCTTC.

This clonotype was seen many times. The rearrangement links TRBV6-1 to TRBJ1-5; D gene ambiguous. V lost 10 bases and J 7 bases, leaving 14 bases between the germline ends. Per germline, CDR1 MNHNS and CDR2 SASEGT. The CDR3 totals 12 residues. The CDR3 spells CATGQGRQPQHF. The CDR3 DNA reads as TGTGCCACCGGGCAAGGCAGGCAGCCCCAGCATTTT.